The clone carrying this T cell receptor (beta chain) was found a few times. Its antigen remains unidentified. The data were obtained in a study of post-analysis software for immune sequencing data. The CDR3 totals 15 residues. V was clipped by 0 bases and J by 3 bases; unmatched bases: 5. Germline V lookup: CDR1 MGHRA, CDR2 YSYEKL. The authors incorporated unique molecular identifiers into the TCR beta cDNA libraries. TCRdb analysed the PCR reads with MiXCR anew, one entry per CDR3 protein. The sample carries roughly 430,000 distinct CDR3 sequences, 35% to 45% recorded once. Overall study findings and caveats: Significantly lower normalized Chao1 diversity was found in patients with multiple sclerosis relative to controls. TRBV5-6, TRBV5-1 and TRBV20-1 belonged to a set of about 5 TRBV segments that were more frequent in patients than controls.

The sequence derives from a girl aged 2 to 10 with multiple sclerosis. Specimen: blood. The genes are TRBV4-1 and TRBJ2-7; TRBD2 aligns across 7 bases. Written as DNA, the CDR3 is TGCGCCAGCAGCCAAGATCGGGCTAGCGGCTACGAGCAGTACTTC. The encoded protein is CASSQDRASGYEQYF.